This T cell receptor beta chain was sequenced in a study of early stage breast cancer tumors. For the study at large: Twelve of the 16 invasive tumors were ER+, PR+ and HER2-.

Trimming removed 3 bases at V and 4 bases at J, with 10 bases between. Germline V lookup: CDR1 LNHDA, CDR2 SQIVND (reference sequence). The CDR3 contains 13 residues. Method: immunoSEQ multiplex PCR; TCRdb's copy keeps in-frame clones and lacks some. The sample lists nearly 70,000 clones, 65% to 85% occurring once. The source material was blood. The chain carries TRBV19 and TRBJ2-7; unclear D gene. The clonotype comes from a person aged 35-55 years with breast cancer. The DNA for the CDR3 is TGTGCCAGTAGTATGAGTAGTCATTACGAGCAGTACTTC. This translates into CASSMSSHYEQYF.